Listed below are T cell receptor beta chains from one sample, sequenced in a study of Ad26.COV2.S vaccination and SARS-CoV-2 variants. TCRdb's copy holds only in-frame clones and misses some; the assay was immunoSEQ multiplex PCR. The table has about 390,000 clones, 88% seen once. Here the sequenced sample was peripheral blood, taken in a trial of Ad26.COV2.S vaccine versus placebo. These receptors originate from a person between 18 and 65 years old who received the Ad26.COV2.S COVID-19 vaccine or a placebo. The CDR3 runs from the conserved cysteine through the conserved F or W.

CDR3aa	v_gene	j_gene
CASRWIRFTSYEQYF	TRBV6-5	TRBJ2-7
CASSFRGGQGASPLHF	TRBV3-1/TRBV3-2	TRBJ1-6
CATSDARQVWSETQYF	TRBV24-1	TRBJ2-5
CASTLNVGANVLTF	TRBV27	TRBJ2-6
CASSVGLSGIRETQYF	TRBV9	TRBJ2-5
CASSSQPGEAFF	TRBV7-6	TRBJ1-1
CASSKEGKRTQYF	TRBV9	TRBJ2-3
CASSSPGTQGGNEKLFF	TRBV5-1	TRBJ1-4
CASSQEQGPIQYF	TRBV4-3	TRBJ2-4
CASSQFQLNSGNTIYF	TRBV3-1/TRBV3-2	TRBJ1-3
CASSLMAGQEPSEQYF	TRBV11-1	TRBJ2-7
CASGLRGGLSYNEQFF	TRBV12-5	TRBJ2-1
CASRPFFGDRPTEAFF	TRBV7-9	TRBJ1-1
CAISATGNQPQHF	TRBV10-3	TRBJ1-5
CASSAPDREDSGANVLTF	TRBV25-1	TRBJ2-6
CASIKRPRDRYTEAFF	TRBV10-1	TRBJ1-1
CASSHYRGHDGYTF	TRBV4-3	TRBJ1-2
CASSLGWGTTQETQYF	TRBV7-2	TRBJ2-5
CASTTQGGNIQYF	TRBV19	TRBJ2-4
CASRGRGLNYGYTF	TRBV27	TRBJ1-2
CASSYEGRFGPQHF	TRBV6-2/TRBV6-3	TRBJ1-5
CASSQSSDTDTQYF	TRBV3-1/TRBV3-2	TRBJ2-3
CASSTTGFGNQPQHF	TRBV19	TRBJ1-5
CATRRGGEGTDTQYF	TRBV15	TRBJ2-3
CATSGGWNQPQHF	TRBV19	TRBJ1-5
CATWVEENTEAFF	TRBV18	TRBJ1-1
CASSHSGGYEQYF	TRBV7-8	TRBJ2-7
CASSHRVSRSPLHF	TRBV3-1/TRBV3-2	TRBJ1-6
CASSQEPGVELFF	TRBV4-1	TRBJ2-2
CASSSTGPEAFF	TRBV19	TRBJ1-1
CASSGAVGTALYEQYF	TRBV5-4	TRBJ2-7
CASSALGGLGTDTQYF	TRBV6-1	TRBJ2-3
CASRTAGRYQPQHF	TRBV27	TRBJ1-5
CASSLLWGGNTEAFF	TRBV7-2	TRBJ1-1
CASSVSSGTGGYEQYF	TRBV5-1	TRBJ2-7
CATSDPRTSTDTQYF	TRBV24-1	TRBJ2-3
CASSPVTGGDEQFF	TRBV5-6	TRBJ2-1
CASSLRGTDNSPLHF	TRBV11-2	TRBJ1-6
CASSPLGQSTEAFF	TRBV18	TRBJ1-1
CASSLEGRKGRDTQYF	TRBV5-4	TRBJ2-3
CASKERESKETQYF	TRBV2	TRBJ2-5
CASKAGGGRANYGYTF	TRBV19	TRBJ1-2
CASSLGSGGANVLTF	TRBV7-6	TRBJ2-6
CASSIGQARGETQYF	TRBV5-1	TRBJ2-5
CARGTSKRGGQETQYF	TRBV7-9	TRBJ2-5
CASSLPTGGLSGNTIYF	TRBV5-4	TRBJ1-3
CASSLGRNYGYTF	TRBV7-2	TRBJ1-2
CASSQGFSYEQYF	TRBV4-1	TRBJ2-7
CASSLEPWGEQFF	TRBV7-9	TRBJ2-1
CASSPVLQGRGYTF	TRBV18	TRBJ1-2
CASSKESGLNTEAFF	TRBV5-1	TRBJ1-1
CASSSPGETQYF	TRBV5-4	TRBJ2-5